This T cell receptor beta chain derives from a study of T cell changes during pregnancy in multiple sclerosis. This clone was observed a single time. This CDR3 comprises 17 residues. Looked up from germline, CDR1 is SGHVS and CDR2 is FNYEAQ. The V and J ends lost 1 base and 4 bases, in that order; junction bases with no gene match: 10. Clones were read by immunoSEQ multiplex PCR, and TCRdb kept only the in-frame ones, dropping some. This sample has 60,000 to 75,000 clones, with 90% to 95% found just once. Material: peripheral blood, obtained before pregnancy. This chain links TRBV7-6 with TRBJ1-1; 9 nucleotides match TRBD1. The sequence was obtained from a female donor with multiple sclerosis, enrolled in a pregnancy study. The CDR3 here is CASSLEAYRDRATEAFF. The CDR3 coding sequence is TGTGCCAGCAGCTTAGAAGCTTACCGGGACAGGGCCACTGAAGCTTTCTTT.